These 23 T cell receptor beta chains were sequenced from one sample in a study of Ad26.COV2.S vaccination and SARS-CoV-2 variants. Documented treatment: around 19 received Ad26.COV2.S at low or high dose, single or two shots; roughly five received placebo; per-sample allocation not given. Specimens were obtained on day 63 following the first vaccine or placebo injection. Data came from immunoSEQ multiplex PCR; TCRdb stores just in-frame clones and leaves some out. The table lists more than 400,000 clones, about 90% of them singletons. Source: peripheral blood, taken in a trial of Ad26.COV2.S vaccine versus placebo. The receptors here all came from a person aged 18-65 years who received the Ad26.COV2.S COVID-19 vaccine or a placebo.

The chain links TRBV7-9 to TRBJ1-2; D possibly corresponds to TRBD1 (5 bases). This CDR3 spans 15 amino acids. Germline CDR1 is SEHNR and CDR2 is FQNEAQ (reference sequence). V was cut by 3 bases and J by 4 bases, with 15 bases left in between. The DNA for the CDR3 is TGTGCCAGCAGCTTTGGGCAGGGAGGGAGCTATGGCTACACCTTC. It specifies CASSFGQGGSYGYTF.

The genes are TRBV19 and TRBJ1-2, with D unresolved. Trimming removed 7 bases from V and 2 bases from J, with 20 bases in between. In germline, CDR1 is LNHDA, CDR2 SQIVND (reference sequence). The CDR3 contains 16 residues. CDR3 residues: CASTVGSTRPNYGYTF. The CDR3 DNA follows: TGTGCCAGTACCGTGGGGTCGACAAGACCCAACTATGGCTACACCTTC.

This clone is a singleton in its sample. The chain joins TRBV11-3 to TRBJ2-1; possibly TRBD1 for D (6 bases). V was pared by 4 bases and J by 0 bases, with 13 bases between. Germline CDR1 SGHNT, CDR2 YENEEA. CDR3 size: 16 residues. CDR3: CASSSPGVGSYNEQFF. The DNA of the CDR3 is TGTGCCAGCAGCTCGCCAGGGGTCGGCTCCTACAATGAGCAGTTCTTC.

This chain links TRBV19 with TRBJ1-1; D is unresolved. The CDR3 totals 13 residues. V was pared by 3 bases and J by 8 bases, with 13 bases between. Per the germline V gene, CDR1 is LNHDA and CDR2 is SQIVND (reference sequence). Here the CDR3 DNA reads TGTGCCAGTAGTATCGGTCTCGGCCAGGAAGCTTTCTTT. It specifies CASSIGLGQEAFF.

The chain joins TRBV15 to TRBJ2-3, with D perhaps matching TRBD1 (6 bases). The ends were cut back, 1 base at V and 2 bases at J, with 10 bases in the middle. The germline CDR1 and CDR2 sequences are LNHNV and YYDKDF (reference sequence). CDR3 length equals 15 residues. CDR3: CATSRGPGDTDTQYF. CDR3 nucleotide sequence: TGTGCCACCAGCAGAGGCCCAGGGGACACAGATACGCAGTATTTT.

This chain joins TRBV9 and TRBJ1-4, with D possibly matching TRBD1 (6 bases). The CDR3 consists of 16 residues. Trimming left V 3 bases short and J 7 bases short, with 19 bases between. Germline lookup yields CDR1 SGDLS and CDR2 YYNGEE. The CDR3 region is CASSAEPTGIGEKLFF. The DNA of the CDR3 is TGTGCCAGCAGCGCCGAGCCCACAGGGATAGGTGAAAAACTGTTTTTT. Looking up the rest from reference TRBV9 and TRBJ1-4 gives the full variable domain: DSGVTQTPKHLITATGQRVTLRCSPRSGDLSVYWYQQSLDQGLQFLIQYYNGEERAKGNILERFSAQQFPDLHSELNLSSLELGDSALYFCASSAEPTGIGEKLFFGSGTQLSVL.

V and J are TRBV7-9 and TRBJ2-7, with 7 bases fitting TRBD1. J lost 6 bases, V lost 5 bases, and 4 bases had no gene match. Germline CDR1 SEHNR, CDR2 FQNEAQ (reference sequence). The CDR3 consists of 12 residues. The CDR3 reads CASSRQGSEQYF. DNA of the CDR3: TGTGCCAGCAGCAGACAGGGTTCCGAGCAGTACTTC. Full variable domain (rest looked up from reference TRBV7-9 and TRBJ2-7): DTGVSQNPRHKITKRGQNVTFRCDPISEHNRLYWYRQTLGQGPEFLTYFQNEAQLEKSRLLSDRFSAERPKGSFSTLEIQRTEQGDSAMYLCASSRQGSEQYFGPGTRLTVT.

The chain recombines TRBV6-4 with TRBJ1-1; TRBD1 matches at 8 bases. Unmatched junction bases numbered 5, after V lost 0 bases and J lost 5 bases. This CDR3 has 15 amino acids. Germline CDR1 MRHNA, CDR2 SNTAGT. The CDR3 spells CASSDSPRGQTEAFF. DNA for the CDR3: TGTGCCAGCAGTGACTCCCCCAGGGGGCAAACTGAAGCTTTCTTT.

The J gene is TRBJ2-1, the V gene TRBV3-1 (or the pseudogene TRBV3-2), with 11 bases that match TRBD2. The CDR3 is 17 amino acids. Per germline, CDR1 LGHDT and CDR2 YNNKEL (reference sequence). V trimming: 8 bases; J trimming: 0 bases; junction bases outside the gene matches: 9. CDR3 DNA: TGTGCCAGCGGAGTAGCGGGAGGGCTTAGCTCCTACAATGAGCAGTTCTTC. Translation: CASGVAGGLSSYNEQFF.

J is TRBJ2-7 and V is TRBV29-1, with 11 bases lining up with TRBD1. Trimming at V came to 5 bases and at J to 2 bases, leaving 8 bases not matched to a gene. CDR1 is SQVTM, CDR2 ANQGSEA, per germline. This CDR3 contains 15 residues. This chain's CDR3 is CSVRTPGQGAYEQYF. The CDR3 bases are TGCAGCGTTCGCACTCCGGGACAGGGGGCCTACGAGCAGTACTTC.

The chain is built from TRBV6-5 and TRBJ2-7; 11 bases are a match to TRBD2. The CDR3 is 15 residues long. Losses at the gene ends were 4 bases for V and 1 base for J; bases not matched to a gene: 3. The V gene's germline CDR1 is MNHEY and CDR2 SVGAGI. CDR3 nucleotide sequence: TGTGCCAGCAGTTGGACTAGCGGGCCTTCCTACGAGCAGTACTTC. Protein: CASSWTSGPSYEQYF.

V and J are TRBV9 and TRBJ1-2; perhaps TRBD1 as D (6 bases). Trimming removed 3 bases at V and 4 bases at J, with 22 bases between. Per germline, CDR1 SGDLS and CDR2 YYNGEE. The CDR3 runs 17 residues. DNA of the CDR3: TGTGCCAGCAGCGATCCCTCTTCTCTGACAGGCTCCTATGGCTACACCTTC. It is translated as CASSDPSSLTGSYGYTF. The full variable domain, completed using reference TRBV9 and TRBJ1-2, is DSGVTQTPKHLITATGQRVTLRCSPRSGDLSVYWYQQSLDQGLQFLIQYYNGEERAKGNILERFSAQQFPDLHSELNLSSLELGDSALYFCASSDPSSLTGSYGYTFGSGTRLTVV.

This clone was observed a single time. The chain is built from TRBV7-2 and TRBJ2-3, with TRBD1 matching 7 bases. The CDR3 is made up of 15 amino acids. Germline CDR1 reads SGHTA; CDR2 reads FQGNSA. Trimming removed 5 bases from V and 5 bases from J; junction bases left unmatched: 10. CDR3 residues: CASSLTPTGRDTQYF. The CDR3 coding sequence is TGTGCCAGCAGCCTAACTCCGACAGGGAGAGATACGCAGTATTTT.

V and J are TRBV5-4 and TRBJ1-2; the D is unclear. CDR3 length: 14 amino acids. The V end lost 3 bases, the J end lost 0 bases, and 9 bases lay between the germline ends. Germline V CDR1 and CDR2: SGHNT, YYREEE (reference sequence). CDR3 region: CASSSLHTNYGYTF. CDR3 DNA: TGTGCCAGCAGCTCCTTGCACACTAACTATGGCTACACCTTC.

In this sample, this clone turned up once. V is TRBV27 and J is TRBJ1-2; D might be TRBD1 (6 bases). Germline CDR1 reads MNHEY; CDR2 reads SMNVEV (reference sequence). Deletions cut 1 base from V and 4 bases from J, with 13 bases between. The CDR3 contains 15 residues. CDR3 sequence reads: CASSLLTGGSYGYTF. Written as DNA, the CDR3 is TGTGCCAGCAGTTTATTAACGGGGGGCTCCTATGGCTACACCTTC.

The chain employs TRBV5-1 and TRBJ2-1; TRBD2 matches at 11 bases. V lost 5 bases and J lost 3; bases outside the gene matches: 4. CDR3 length equals 15 residues. CDR1 and CDR2 (germline): SGHRS, YFSETQ. The CDR3 DNA reads as TGCGCCAGCAGTCTTACTAGCGGGAGCTACAATGAGCAGTTCTTC. Its translation is CASSLTSGSYNEQFF. Complete variable domain (other parts from reference TRBV5-1 and TRBJ2-1): KAGVTQTPRYLIKTRGQQVTLSCSPISGHRSVSWYQQTPGQGLQFLFEYFSETQRNKGNFPGRFSGRQFSNSRSEMNVSTLELGDSALYLCASSLTSGSYNEQFFGPGTRLTVL.

The V call is TRBV28, the J call TRBJ1-4; 9 bases are shared with TRBD1. V lost 1 base and J lost 5; bases outside the gene matches: 5. In germline, CDR1 is MDHEN, CDR2 SYDVKM. The CDR3 totals 16 residues. The CDR3 spells CASSLYTGTGNEKLFF. For the CDR3, the DNA is TGTGCCAGCAGTTTATACACCGGGACAGGGAATGAAAAACTGTTTTTT.

The chain carries TRBV24-1 and TRBJ2-2; 7 bases agree with TRBD2. This CDR3 comprises 15 residues. V trimming: 8 bases; J trimming: 2 bases; junction bases outside the gene matches: 7. CDR1 is KGHDR, CDR2 SFDVKD, per germline. The CDR3 loop reads CATTGGGTNTGELFF. Written as DNA, the CDR3 is TGTGCCACCACTGGGGGGGGAACAAACACCGGGGAGCTGTTTTTT.

The chain joins TRBV19 to TRBJ1-5; TRBD1 matches 8 bases. In germline, CDR1 is LNHDA, CDR2 SQIVND (reference sequence). The length of the CDR3 is 13 residues. With 5 bases clipped from V and 6 bases from J, the junction kept 3 bases outside the gene matches. The CDR3 nucleotides are TGTGCCAGTAGTCCAGACAGGGGTCAGCCCCAGCATTTT. Protein product: CASSPDRGQPQHF. The variable domain in full, with the rest retrieved from reference TRBV19 and TRBJ1-5, is DGGITQSPKYLFRKEGQNVTLSCEQNLNHDAMYWYRQDPGQGLRLIYYSQIVNDFQKGDIAEGYSVSREKKESFPLTVTSAQKNPTAFYLCASSPDRGQPQHFGDGTRLSIL.

The J gene is TRBJ2-7, the V gene TRBV18, with TRBD1 as a possible D gene (7 bases). Germline loops: CDR1 KGHSH, CDR2 LQKENI. The CDR3 sequence is 15 residues long. Trimming took off 5 bases at V and 6 bases at J, with 20 bases between the two ends. CDR3 amino acids: CASSAGQGGGSEQYF. As DNA, the CDR3 is TGTGCCAGCTCAGCGGGTCAGGGGGGAGGATCCGAGCAGTACTTC.

This clone was observed a single time. CDR3 coding DNA: TGTGCCAGCAGCCAAGATCAGTCCCAGCCCCAGCATTTT. Translating it yields CASSQDQSQPQHF. The chain joins TRBV3-1 (or the pseudogene TRBV3-2) to TRBJ1-5; D remains unclear. V was trimmed by 0 bases and J by 7 bases, leaving 7 bases between them. The CDR3 consists of 13 residues. Germline CDR1 LGHDT, CDR2 YNNKEL (reference sequence).

This chain uses TRBV21-1 with TRBJ1-4. TRBV21-1 is a pseudogene segment. There are 16 residues in the CDR3. The CDR3: CASSTPNYATNEKLFF. In DNA, the CDR3 is TGTGCCAGCAGCACCCCTAATTACGCAACTAATGAAAAACTGTTTTTT.

The chain links TRBV10-2 to TRBJ2-7, with a weak D call TRBD1 (6 bases). The CDR3 has 16 amino acids. The V and J ends lost 3 bases and 0 bases respectively, with 15 bases between them. Germline-derived CDR1 and CDR2 are WSHSY and SAAADI. CDR3: CASSEVSNRASYEQYF. CDR3 coding DNA: TGCGCCAGCAGTGAAGTTTCGAACAGGGCCTCCTACGAGCAGTACTTC.